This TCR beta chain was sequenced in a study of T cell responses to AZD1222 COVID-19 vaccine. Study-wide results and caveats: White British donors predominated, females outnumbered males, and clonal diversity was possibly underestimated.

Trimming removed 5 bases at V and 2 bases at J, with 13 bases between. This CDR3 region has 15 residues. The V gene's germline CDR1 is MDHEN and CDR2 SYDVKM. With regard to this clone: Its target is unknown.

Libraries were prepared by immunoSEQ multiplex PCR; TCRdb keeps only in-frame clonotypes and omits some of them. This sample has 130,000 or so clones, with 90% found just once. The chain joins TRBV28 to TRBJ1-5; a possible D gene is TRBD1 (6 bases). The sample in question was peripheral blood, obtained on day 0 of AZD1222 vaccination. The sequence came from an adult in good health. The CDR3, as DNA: TGTGCCAGCAGTCCCTCCGACAGGCGCAATCAGCCCCAGCATTTT. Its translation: CASSPSDRRNQPQHF.